This is a list of T cell receptor beta chains from one sample in a study of T cells in Graves' hyperthyroidism and ophthalmopathy. TCRdb used MiXCR to reprocess the multiplex PCR reads, holding one entry per CDR3 protein. This table holds about 480,000 distinct CDR3 sequences, 20% to 25% found once. Sequenced: blood. The source of these receptors is a woman in her 70s with Graves' ophthalmopathy. CDR3s leave out the opening cysteine and the closing phenylalanine or tryptophan. The order of the fields is J gene, clone size, D gene, V gene, CDR3 protein. D genes are given only for firm matches. Only some rows state a clone size, as once, few, many or a class for expanded clones.

TRBJ1-3 many - TRBV7-2 ASSLARNSGNTIY
TRBJ1-5 - - TRBV18 ASSPPGRSSNQPQH
TRBJ1-2 many - TRBV12-3/TRBV12-4 ASIWAPTGGYT
TRBJ2-7 - TRBD1 TRBV19 ASSHLTGTGSYEQY
TRBJ2-5 - TRBD2 TRBV11-2 ASSLDRPGRGGLETQY
TRBJ1-5 many TRBD1 TRBV3-1 ASSQAPGGQQPQH
TRBJ2-1 many TRBD2 TRBV7-2 ASSLVGLAGDNEQF
TRBJ2-7 few TRBD1 TRBV7-8 ASSPQGQAASYEQY
TRBJ2-2 - TRBD1 TRBV12-3/TRBV12-4 ASQLPTGENTGELF
TRBJ1-2 - - TRBV4-3 ASSQEGVLSGYT